This TCR beta chain was sequenced in a study of OX40 agonist ivuxolimab in advanced cancers. Whole-study findings and limits: Clones of CD4+ and CD8+ blood T cells grew by week 6 at doses of 0.1 to 3.0 mg/kg. In general, CD8+ T cells held more expanded clones than CD4+ did, on average.

This CDR3 is 14 amino acids long. The V gene lost 1 base and the J gene lost 2 bases, with 9 bases spanning the gap. Germline V lookup: CDR1 SGHVS, CDR2 FQNEAQ. Repertoires were generated with immunoSEQ multiplex PCR, while TCRdb's copy carries only in-frame clones and drops some. The sample includes around 70,000 clones, roughly 86% of them seen just once. With regard to this clone: Antigen unknown.

J is TRBJ2-7 and V is TRBV7-8; D gene uncertain. The source was CD4+ or CD8+ T cells sorted from blood, collected in a trial of the OX40 agonist ivuxolimab. The TCR sequence derives from an adult with an advanced solid tumor such as melanoma, head and neck, liver or kidney cancer. The CDR3 DNA reads TGTGCCAGCAGCTTAGTTGGGTTAGCCTACGAGCAGTACTTC. Residues: CASSLVGLAYEQYF.